This is a list of T cell receptor beta chains from one sample in a study of blood T cell repertoires in COVID-19. Sequencing used immunoSEQ multiplex PCR; TCRdb keeps in-frame clones, though not all of them. The data hold almost 250,000 clones, with roughly 91% observed a single time. The sample consisted of PBMCs or T cells enriched from blood (not recorded which). These receptors all come from a woman aged 25 to 39 who had recovered from COVID-19. Both conserved end residues are part of each CDR3. D genes are given only for firm matches. Clone size appears in some rows only: once, few, many, or a class for an expanded clone.

>TRBJ2-5|NA|NA|TRBV7-2
TGTGCCAGCAGCTTCGACGGATACCAGGGAGAGACCCAGTACTTC
CASSFDGYQGETQYF
>TRBJ1-1|NA|NA|TRBV21-1
TGTGCCAGCAGCAAATTCGGCATAGTCAATCTAGTATCGTACGCTGAAGCTTTCTTT
CASSKFGIVNLVSYAEAFF
>TRBJ2-2|TRBD1|NA|TRBV28
TGTGCCAGCAGTTTAGGAATGAGGGGGCTCACCGGGGAGCTGTTTTTT
CASSLGMRGLTGELFF
>TRBJ1-2|NA|NA|TRBV18
TGTGCCAGCTCACCAGCCCCCCCAGGGGTTTATAACTATGGCTACACCTTC
CASSPAPPGVYNYGYTF
>TRBJ2-7|TRBD1|NA|TRBV2
TGTGCCAGCAGTGCGGGACAGGGTCAATACGAGCAGTACTTC
CASSAGQGQYEQYF
>TRBJ1-1|NA|NA|TRBV28
TGTGCCAGCAGTCTGCCGCCAGGCACTGAAGCTTTCTTT
CASSLPPGTEAFF
>TRBJ1-5|NA|NA|TRBV15
TGTGCCACCAGCCCTAGAACCTCCCAATATCAGCCCCAGCATTTT
CATSPRTSQYQPQHF
>TRBJ1-1|TRBD1|NA|TRBV7-9
TGTGCCAGCAGCAAGGACAGGGCCACTGAAGCTTTCTTT
CASSKDRATEAFF
>TRBJ1-4|NA|NA|TRBV6-5
TGTGCCAGCATTCTCCAACAGGGTTCGGCCGAAAAACTGTTTTTT
CASILQQGSAEKLFF
>TRBJ1-5|TRBD1|NA|TRBV30
TGTGCCTGGAGTGTAGGGACAGGGGTTCAGCCCCAGCATTTT
CAWSVGTGVQPQHF
>TRBJ1-1|NA|NA|TRBV19
TGTGCCAGTAGTTACAGTTTGAACACTGAAGCTTTCTTT
CASSYSLNTEAFF
>TRBJ1-2|TRBD1|once|TRBV27
TGTGCCAGCAGTCCCCCAGGGGGGTATGGCTACACCTTC
CASSPPGGYGYTF
>TRBJ1-5|TRBD1|NA|TRBV28
TGTGCCAGCAGCTGGGACAGGGGCAATCAGCCCCAGCATTTT
CASSWDRGNQPQHF
>TRBJ2-7|NA|NA|TRBV5-1
TGCGCCAGCAGCTTTACCCGGCCTAGCGACGAGCAGTACTTC
CASSFTRPSDEQYF
>TRBJ1-2|NA|NA|TRBV7-9
TGTGCCAGCAGCGAAACTGCCGGCTACACCTTC
CASSETAGYTF
>TRBJ2-3|TRBD1|NA|TRBV2
TGTGCCAGCCGGGTAGGGGGCGACGGCACAGATACGCAGTATTTT
CASRVGGDGTDTQYF
>TRBJ2-1|TRBD2|NA|TRBV28
TGTGCCATTAGCGGGACTCTGGATGAGCAGTTCTTC
CAISGTLDEQFF
>TRBJ1-6|NA|NA|TRBV27
TGTGCCAGCAGTTTATCCCCAGGGAATAATTCACCCCTCCACTTT
CASSLSPGNNSPLHF
>TRBJ2-1|TRBD2|NA|TRBV18
TGTGCCAGCTCACCCAACGGCGGGAGCTCCTACAATGAGCAGTTCTTC
CASSPNGGSSYNEQFF
>TRBJ1-1|NA|NA|TRBV27
TGTGCCAGCAGTCTAATCCCAGGTGAAGCTTTCTTT
CASSLIPGEAFF
>TRBJ2-1|NA|NA|TRBV15
TGTGCCACCAGCAGAGATCGGGCGGAGAAGGGGATCGGCGAGCAATTCTTC
CATSRDRAEKGIGEQFF
>TRBJ2-1|NA|NA|TRBV4-3
TGCGCCAGCAGCCAAGATCCAGCGGAGTACAATGAGCAGTTCTTC
CASSQDPAEYNEQFF
>TRBJ1-1|TRBD1|NA|TRBV11-3
TGTGCCAGCAGCCCCCGCGACAGGGGGCCCGGAAGGGACACTGAAGCTTTCTTT
CASSPRDRGPGRDTEAFF
>TRBJ1-4|NA|NA|TRBV2
TGTGCCAGTTCCAAATTGGAGACTAATGAAAAACTGTTTTTT
CASSKLETNEKLFF
>TRBJ1-1|NA|few|TRBV9
TGTGCCAGCAGCGTAAATTCAGGGGCAAACACTGAAGCTTTCTTT
CASSVNSGANTEAFF
>TRBJ2-1|NA|NA|TRBV27
TGTGCCAGCAGTTTATCGATAAGGGGTGAGCAGTTCTTC
CASSLSIRGEQFF
>TRBJ2-3|TRBD2|NA|TRBV5-1
TGCGCCAGCAGCTTATCTAGCGGGCCAAGCACAGATACGCAGTATTTT
CASSLSSGPSTDTQYF
>TRBJ1-5|TRBD1|NA|TRBV7-9
TGTGCCAGCAGCGCGACAGGGGATGGTCAGCCCCAGCATTTT
CASSATGDGQPQHF
>TRBJ2-3|TRBD2|few|TRBV4-3
TGCGCCAGCGGGAGGGCCGGACTAGCGGGATACACAGATACGCAGTATTTT
CASGRAGLAGYTDTQYF
>TRBJ2-1|NA|few|TRBV27
TGTGCCAGCAGTTTACGACGGACTTACCCTTACAATGAGCAGTTCTTC
CASSLRRTYPYNEQFF
>TRBJ2-1|TRBD1|NA|TRBV4-1
TGCGCCAGCAGCCGACAGGGGATTATTATTTCCTACAATGAGCAGTTCTTC
CASSRQGIIISYNEQFF
>TRBJ1-2|NA|NA|TRBV9
TGTGCCAGCAGCGTCAGCCCCGGGACTGGCTATGGCTACACCTTC
CASSVSPGTGYGYTF
>TRBJ2-1|TRBD1|once|TRBV5-1
TGCGCCAGCACCTTAGGAGACAGGGCCTACAATGAGCAGTTCTTC
CASTLGDRAYNEQFF
>TRBJ1-2|TRBD1|NA|TRBV2
TGTGCCAGCAGTGGAGGACAGGGTAACTATGGCTACACCTTC
CASSGGQGNYGYTF
>TRBJ1-6|TRBD1|NA|TRBV13
TGTGCCAGCAGCTTAATGGGACAGGGGAATCAAAATTCACCCCTCCACTTT
CASSLMGQGNQNSPLHF
>TRBJ2-7|TRBD2|NA|TRBV7-9
TGTGCCAGCAGCTTGACTAGCGGGATCGTCTACGAGCAGTACTTC
CASSLTSGIVYEQYF
>TRBJ2-1|TRBD2|NA|TRBV9
TGTGCCAGCAGCCTAGCGGGAGGGCCGACTGAGCAGTTCTTC
CASSLAGGPTEQFF
>TRBJ2-3|TRBD2|NA|TRBV9
TGTGCCAGCAGCGTGGGGCCCACTATTAGCGGGACGTTTAAGTACCACACAGATACGCAGTATTTT
CASSVGPTISGTFKYHTDTQYF
>TRBJ2-1|TRBD2|once|TRBV19
TGTGCCAGTAGTACTCCTAGCGGGGCCTACAATGAGCAGTTCTTC
CASSTPSGAYNEQFF
>TRBJ2-1|NA|NA|TRBV10-3
TGTGCCATCACTTGGGCAGCCTACAATGAGCAGTTCTTC
CAITWAAYNEQFF
>TRBJ2-7|NA|NA|TRBV28
TGTGCCAGCCTGAGCTCCTACGAGCAGTACTTC
CASLSSYEQYF
>TRBJ2-7|NA|NA|TRBV7-2
TGTGCCAGCAGCTTAGCGCTGGGGGCAACCTACGAGCAGTACTTC
CASSLALGATYEQYF
>TRBJ1-1|TRBD1|NA|TRBV12-5
TGTGCTAGTGGCCCCGCCGGGACAGGGGGCGCGAACACTGAAGCTTTCTTT
CASGPAGTGGANTEAFF
>TRBJ2-2|NA|NA|TRBV7-6
TGTGCCAGCAGCTCTACCCTGAGCAAGCCTTACACCGGGGAGCTGTTTTTT
CASSSTLSKPYTGELFF
>TRBJ1-1|NA|NA|TRBV4-3
TGCGCCAGCAGCCAAGTATTGGACAGCCCTATTACATTT
CASSQVLDSPITF
>TRBJ1-5|TRBD1|NA|TRBV4-2
TGTGCCAGCAGCCAAGATTACAGTGGTGGGACAGGGCAACATAGCAATCAGCCCCAGCATTTT
CASSQDYSGGTGQHSNQPQHF
>TRBJ2-1|NA|once|TRBV7-2
TGTGCCAGCAGCCCCGGGGCGGGGTCTTATAATGAGCAGTTCTTC
CASSPGAGSYNEQFF
>TRBJ2-3|TRBD2|NA|TRBV19
TGTGCCAGTAGTATTCAGGCTAGCGGGAATATAGATACGCAGTATTTT
CASSIQASGNIDTQYF
>TRBJ1-2|NA|NA|TRBV15
TGTGCCACCAGCACGACGACAGATCATGGCTACACCTTC
CATSTTTDHGYTF
>TRBJ1-2|NA|few|TRBV12-5
TGTGCTAGTGGTTGGGGGGACGGCAGGGACTATGGCTACACCTTC
CASGWGDGRDYGYTF
>TRBJ2-4|TRBD1|NA|TRBV9
TGTGCCAGCAGTGAAAAGGGACAGTACAGGGACATTCAGTACTTC
CASSEKGQYRDIQYF
>TRBJ2-7|NA|NA|TRBV12-5
TGTGCTAGTGGTTTGGTACAACACGTCTACGAGCAGTACTTC
CASGLVQHVYEQYF
>TRBJ1-3|TRBD1|few|TRBV9
TGTGCCAGCAGCGGCGGACAGGGGGGTGGAAACACCATATATTTT
CASSGGQGGGNTIYF
>TRBJ2-2|NA|NA|TRBV5-4
TGTGCCAGCAGCTTACAGAGCACCGGGGAGCTGTTTTTT
CASSLQSTGELFF